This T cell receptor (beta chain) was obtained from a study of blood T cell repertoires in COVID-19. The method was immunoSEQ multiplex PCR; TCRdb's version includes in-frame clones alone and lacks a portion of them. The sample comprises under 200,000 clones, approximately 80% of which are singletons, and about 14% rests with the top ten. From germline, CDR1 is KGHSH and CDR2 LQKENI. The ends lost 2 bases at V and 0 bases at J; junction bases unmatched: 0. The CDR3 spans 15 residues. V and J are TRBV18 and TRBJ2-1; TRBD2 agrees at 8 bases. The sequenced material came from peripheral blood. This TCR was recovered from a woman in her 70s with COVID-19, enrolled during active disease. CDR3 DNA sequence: TGTGCCAGCTCACCAGGGACTAGCTCCTACAATGAGCAGTTCTTC. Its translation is CASSPGTSSYNEQFF.